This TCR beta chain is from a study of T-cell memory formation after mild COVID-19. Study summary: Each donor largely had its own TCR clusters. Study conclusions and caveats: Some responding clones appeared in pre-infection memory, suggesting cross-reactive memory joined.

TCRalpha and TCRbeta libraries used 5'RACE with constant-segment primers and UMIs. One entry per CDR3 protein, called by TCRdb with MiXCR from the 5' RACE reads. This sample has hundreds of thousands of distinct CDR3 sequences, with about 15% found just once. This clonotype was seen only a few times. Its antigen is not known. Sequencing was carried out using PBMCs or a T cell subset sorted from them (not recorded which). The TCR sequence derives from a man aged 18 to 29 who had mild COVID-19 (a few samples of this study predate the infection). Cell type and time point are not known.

CDR3 bases: TGTGCCAGCAGCTTAGACCCCGGGGGAGAGACCCAGTACTTC. It codes for CASSLDPGGETQYF. The V and J genes are TRBV11-2 and TRBJ2-5, with D possibly TRBD2 on 6 matching bases. V lost 0 bases to trimming and J lost 4 bases, with 9 bases between them. Germline assignment: CDR1 SGHAT and CDR2 FQNNGV. This CDR3 region has 14 residues.